One and the same sample provided the 29 T cell receptor beta chains below, sequenced in a study of shared clonotypes between healthy human individuals. CD45RO-negative, CCR7-selected cells formed the naive CD8 fraction, which excluded terminally differentiated effector memory CD45RA+ cells. Repertoires were generated with immunoSEQ multiplex PCR, while TCRdb's copy carries only in-frame clones and drops some. The sample yields about 2 million clones, less than 95% seen once. Sequenced: naive CD8+ T cells sorted from blood. Receptors originate from a man aged 18 to 29 in good health.

The CDR3 region is CASSPGTEYQPQHF. DNA for the CDR3: TGTGCCAGCAGCCCGGGAACAGAATATCAGCCCCAGCATTTT. The genes are TRBV5-5 and TRBJ1-5; D not resolved. The CDR3 runs 14 residues. The V and J ends lost 4 bases and 5 bases respectively, with 13 bases between them. Germline loops: CDR1 SGHKS, CDR2 YYEKEE (reference sequence).

V and J are TRBV4-2 and TRBJ2-7; D is possibly TRBD1 (6 bases). V was cut by 6 bases and J by 3 bases, with 15 bases left in between. CDR1 and CDR2 from the germline V gene are LGHNA and YNFKEQ. This CDR3 is built from 14 residues. The CDR3 here is CASSPRGTIYEQYF. In DNA, the CDR3 is TGTGCCAGCAGTCCCAGAGGGACAATCTACGAGCAGTACTTC.

This chain connects TRBV7-2 to TRBJ2-5; 8 bases match TRBD2. V dropped 5 bases and J dropped 2; count of bases not matched to a gene: 10. This CDR3 has 16 residues. CDR1 and CDR2 from the germline V gene are SGHTA and FQGNSA. The CDR3 region has the DNA TGTGCCAGCAGCGGGGAGTTAGCGGGAACACAAGAGACCCAGTACTTC. As protein: CASSGELAGTQETQYF.

The chain joins TRBV29-1 to TRBJ1-2; D ambiguous. CDR1 and CDR2 from the germline V gene are SQVTM and ANQGSEA. The CDR3 spans 15 residues. The V end lost 3 bases, the J end lost 6 bases, and 20 bases lay between the germline ends. CDR3 residues: CSVDSGKEEVNGYTF. CDR3 DNA: TGCAGCGTTGACTCGGGGAAGGAGGAGGTAAATGGCTACACCTTC.

The rearrangement uses TRBV11-2 and TRBJ2-1; D possibly uses TRBD1 or TRBD2 (5 bases each). This CDR3 spans 15 amino acids. Germline values: CDR1 SGHAT, CDR2 FQNNGV. The V end lost 0 bases, the J end lost 6 bases, and 12 bases lay between the germline ends. This CDR3 is CASSLEYGTSNEQFF. CDR3 sequence (DNA): TGTGCCAGCAGCTTAGAATACGGGACGTCCAATGAGCAGTTCTTC.

The genes are TRBV28 and TRBJ2-5; no clear D. The CDR3 has 15 residues. Per the germline V gene, CDR1 is MDHEN and CDR2 is SYDVKM. Trimming stripped 3 bases from V and 7 bases from J, with 18 bases between. CDR3 in amino acids: CASSFPTDGWLTQYF. As DNA, the CDR3 is TGTGCCAGCAGTTTTCCTACTGATGGGTGGTTGACCCAGTACTTC.

The chain recombines TRBV7-9 with TRBJ1-2; no clear D gene. The V gene lost 5 bases and the J gene lost 5 bases, with 18 bases spanning the gap. Germline CDR1 and CDR2: SEHNR and FQNEAQ (reference sequence). The CDR3 spans 15 residues. CDR3 nucleotides: TGTGCCAGCAGCCCGTCGTCGGTCGGTCGGTATGGCTACACCTTC. This gives the protein CASSPSSVGRYGYTF.

V and J are TRBV5-1 and TRBJ2-2, with TRBD2 as a possible D gene (6 bases). V shed 4 bases and J shed 4 bases, with 17 bases lying between them. The CDR3 runs to 16 residues. Germline V lookup: CDR1 SGHRS, CDR2 YFSETQ. CDR3 protein: CASSPVDYVPTGELFF. The CDR3 DNA reads as TGCGCCAGCAGCCCGGTGGACTACGTACCCACCGGGGAGCTGTTTTTT.

In regard to this clone: The sample contains more than one DNA sequence encoding this CDR3. The V and J genes are TRBV6-5 and TRBJ2-7; D is possibly TRBD1 (5 bases). CDR1 is MNHEY, CDR2 SVGAGI, per germline. This CDR3 spans 12 amino acids. The germline V and J ends were trimmed by 6 bases and 3 bases, with 9 bases remaining between them. This chain's CDR3 is CASSLQGYEQYF. The CDR3 DNA is TGTGCCAGCAGCCTCCAGGGCTACGAGCAGTACTTC.

J is TRBJ2-7 and V is TRBV11-2; D could derive from TRBD1 or TRBD2 (5 bases each). Germline values: CDR1 SGHAT, CDR2 FQNNGV. Trimming shortened V by 1 base and J by 0 bases, and 10 bases separated the two germline ends. The CDR3 has 15 residues. The CDR3, as DNA: TGTGCCAGCAGCTTAGCGGGGCCAGACTCCTACGAGCAGTACTTC. Its translation is CASSLAGPDSYEQYF.

V is TRBV4-3 and J is TRBJ2-2, with D perhaps matching TRBD1 (6 bases). V gave up 2 bases and J gave up 4 bases, with 11 bases separating them. The CDR3 contains 15 residues. CDR1 and CDR2 from the germline V gene are LGHNA and YSLEER. This chain's CDR3 is CASSQLQGITGELFF. The CDR3 DNA is TGCGCCAGCAGCCAACTACAGGGTATCACCGGGGAGCTGTTTTTT.

V usage is TRBV14 and J usage is TRBJ2-7; D gene uncertain. This CDR3 is 14 amino acids long. Trimming left V 3 bases short and J 0 bases short, with 9 bases between. The germline CDR1 and CDR2 sequences are SGHDN and FVKESK. The CDR3 DNA reads as TGTGCCAGCAGCCACCTCTGGAGCTCCTACGAGCAGTACTTC. Translation gives CASSHLWSSYEQYF.

The V gene is TRBV9, the J gene TRBJ2-5, with 14 bases identical to TRBD2. The V gene's germline CDR1 is SGDLS and CDR2 YYNGEE. The ends lost 4 bases at V and 4 bases at J; junction bases unmatched: 3. The CDR3 contains 15 residues. The CDR3: CASSFGTSGRETQYF. The CDR3 nucleotides are TGTGCCAGCAGCTTCGGGACTAGCGGGAGAGAGACCCAGTACTTC.

Comments on this clone: Other nucleotide sequences in the sample specify the same CDR3. The V gene is TRBV9, the J gene TRBJ2-1; D perhaps matches TRBD1 (5 bases). The CDR3 contains 15 residues. The germline V and J ends were trimmed by 1 base and 2 bases, with 10 bases remaining between them. The germline V gene encodes CDR1 SGDLS and CDR2 YYNGEE. In nucleotides, the CDR3 is TGTGCCAGCAGCGTATCTGGGGCGCCCTACAATGAGCAGTTCTTC. Its translation: CASSVSGAPYNEQFF. The full variable domain, completed using reference TRBV9 and TRBJ2-1, is DSGVTQTPKHLITATGQRVTLRCSPRSGDLSVYWYQQSLDQGLQFLIQYYNGEERAKGNILERFSAQQFPDLHSELNLSSLELGDSALYFCASSVSGAPYNEQFFGPGTRLTVL.

The V call is TRBV18, the J call TRBJ2-7, with D hard to call. Germline loops: CDR1 KGHSH, CDR2 LQKENI. The CDR3 totals 13 residues. Trimming stripped 5 bases from V and 3 bases from J, with 11 bases between. CDR3 in DNA: TGTGCCAGCTCAAGTGACCCATACTACGAGCAGTACTTC. Translating it yields CASSSDPYYEQYF.

The chain carries TRBV4-2 and TRBJ2-2; D is ambiguous. V gave up 5 bases and J gave up 8 bases, with 9 bases separating them. The CDR3 has 12 amino acids. Germline CDR1 is LGHNA and CDR2 is YNFKEQ. The DNA for the CDR3 is TGTGCCAGCAGCTCCCAAACGGGGGAGCTGTTTTTT. It yields the protein CASSSQTGELFF.

The chain is built from TRBV7-6 and TRBJ2-1, with 7 bases fitting TRBD2. Germline V gene lookup returns CDR1 SGHVS and CDR2 FNYEAQ. With V trimmed by 1 base and J by 9 bases, 6 bases remained unmatched. This CDR3 has 14 residues. The CDR3 region is CASSLGGSPAEQFF. The DNA for the CDR3 is TGTGCCAGCAGCTTAGGCGGGAGTCCGGCTGAGCAGTTCTTC.

The V gene is TRBV7-9, the J gene TRBJ2-5; either TRBD1 or TRBD2 may supply D (7 bases each). The CDR3 totals 15 residues. CDR1 and CDR2 (germline): SEHNR, FQNEAQ (reference sequence). V lost 1 base and J 5 bases, leaving 14 bases between the germline ends. The CDR3 loop is CASSLVGGGFETQYF. The CDR3 DNA is TGTGCCAGCAGCTTAGTGGGAGGGGGCTTCGAGACCCAGTACTTC. The complete variable domain, with remaining parts taken from reference TRBV7-9 and TRBJ2-5, reads DTGVSQNPRHKITKRGQNVTFRCDPISEHNRLYWYRQTLGQGPEFLTYFQNEAQLEKSRLLSDRFSAERPKGSFSTLEIQRTEQGDSAMYLCASSLVGGGFETQYFGPGTRLLVL.

The CDR3 spells CASSLLGRSTSPATDTQYF. In DNA, the CDR3 is TGTGCCAGCAGTTTATTGGGGCGCTCCACCTCTCCGGCCACAGATACGCAGTATTTT. This chain links TRBV27 with TRBJ2-3, with a tentative D call TRBD1 (5 bases). This CDR3 comprises 19 residues. Trimming removed 1 base from V and 2 bases from J, with 22 bases in between. CDR1 and CDR2 (germline): MNHEY, SMNVEV (reference sequence).

This clone was picked up one time. J is TRBJ1-2 and V is TRBV9; TRBD1 matches 7 bases. Trimming at V came to 2 bases and at J to 4 bases, leaving 11 bases not matched to a gene. The CDR3 runs 16 residues. The germline V gene encodes CDR1 SGDLS and CDR2 YYNGEE. The CDR3: CASSVNLQGPSYGYTF. The CDR3 DNA follows: TGTGCCAGCAGCGTGAACTTACAGGGGCCCTCCTATGGCTACACCTTC.

This chain links TRBV28 with TRBJ1-4, with D perhaps TRBD1 (5 bases). This CDR3 is 13 amino acids long. Germline V gene data show CDR1 as MDHEN and CDR2 as SYDVKM. Trimming shortened V by 6 bases and J by 7 bases, and 12 bases separated the two germline ends. This CDR3 is CASRDSWGEKLFF. Written as DNA, the CDR3 is TGTGCCAGCAGAGACAGTTGGGGTGAAAAACTGTTTTTT.

V usage is TRBV7-9 and J usage is TRBJ2-7, with a possible D match to TRBD2 (6 bases). CDR1 is SEHNR, CDR2 FQNEAQ, per germline (reference sequence). This CDR3 is 15 amino acids long. Trimming pared 3 bases from V and 3 bases from J, leaving 15 bases between. The CDR3 here is CASSFVAEPYYEQYF. In DNA, the CDR3 is TGTGCCAGCAGCTTTGTAGCGGAACCTTACTACGAGCAGTACTTC.

V is TRBV10-2 and J is TRBJ2-1; 8 positions match TRBD1. Germline CDR1 is WSHSY and CDR2 is SAAADI. The junction had 4 bases not matched to a gene; V was cut back by 0 bases and J by 9 bases. There are 14 residues in the CDR3. The CDR3 DNA is TGCGCCAGCAGTGAGTCCCAGGGGGCGAGTGAGCAGTTCTTC. Its translation is CASSESQGASEQFF.

The chain has TRBV5-6 and TRBJ2-3; 8 positions match TRBD2. This CDR3 comprises 16 residues. V lost 2 bases to trimming and J lost 2 bases; unmatched junction nucleotides: 7. The V gene's germline CDR1 is SGHDT and CDR2 YYEEEE. CDR3 sequence: CASSFGSGGPTDTQYF. CDR3 bases: TGTGCCAGCAGCTTTGGGTCGGGAGGGCCCACAGATACGCAGTATTTT. The variable domain in full, with the rest retrieved from reference TRBV5-6 and TRBJ2-3, is DAGVTQSPTHLIKTRGQQVTLRCSPKSGHDTVSWYQQALGQGPQFIFQYYEEEERQRGNFPDRFSGHQFPNYSSELNVNALLLGDSALYLCASSFGSGGPTDTQYFGPGTRLTVL.

The chain is built from TRBV7-6 and TRBJ2-1; 7 positions agree with TRBD2. CDR1 is SGHVS, CDR2 FNYEAQ, per germline. The length of the CDR3 is 17 residues. V lost 5 bases to trimming and J lost 4 bases; unmatched junction nucleotides: 14. The CDR3 protein is CASSDSRREGFYNEQFF. CDR3 DNA sequence: TGTGCCAGCAGCGATTCAAGGAGGGAGGGCTTTTACAATGAGCAGTTCTTC.

V and J are TRBV5-1 and TRBJ2-1, with 9 bases that match TRBD1. The CDR3 runs to 12 residues. Germline V CDR1 and CDR2: SGHRS, YFSETQ. V shed 4 bases, J shed 10 bases, and the junction held 3 bases outside the gene matches. The CDR3 region has the DNA TGCGCCAGCAGCATACAGGGGGCGGAGCAGTTCTTC. Protein product: CASSIQGAEQFF. Full variable domain (outside the CDR3, taken from reference TRBV5-1 and TRBJ2-1): KAGVTQTPRYLIKTRGQQVTLSCSPISGHRSVSWYQQTPGQGLQFLFEYFSETQRNKGNFPGRFSGRQFSNSRSEMNVSTLELGDSALYLCASSIQGAEQFFGPGTRLTVL.

DNA of the CDR3: TGTGCCAGTGCGAAGAGCGAAAGCTCCTACAATGAGCAGTTCTTC. Encoded protein: CASAKSESSYNEQFF. The genes are TRBV19 and TRBJ2-1; D is undetermined. V dropped 8 bases and J dropped 0 bases, with 14 bases sitting between them. CDR1 and CDR2 from the germline V gene are LNHDA and SQIVND (reference sequence). The CDR3 is made up of 15 amino acids.

The chain couples TRBV6-5 to TRBJ1-4; D unclear. The CDR3 has 15 residues. From germline, CDR1 is MNHEY and CDR2 SVGAGI. The V and J ends lost 3 bases and 10 bases respectively, with 18 bases between them. The CDR3 region is CASSYNVGGDGKLFF. In nucleotides, the CDR3 is TGTGCCAGCAGTTATAACGTCGGAGGCGATGGAAAACTGTTTTTT.

The rearrangement joins TRBV2 to TRBJ2-7, with D unclear. The CDR3 is 14 amino acids. The germline V gene has CDR1 SNHLY and CDR2 FYNNEI. V was cut by 0 bases and J by 7 bases, with 13 bases left in between. This CDR3 reads CASSEAHSGSEQYF. DNA of the CDR3: TGTGCCAGCAGTGAAGCGCATTCAGGTTCTGAGCAGTACTTC.